These 23 T cell receptor beta chains originate from one sample sequenced in a study of T-cell memory formation after mild COVID-19. TCRdb reprocessed the 5' RACE reads with MiXCR, giving one entry per CDR3 protein. The sample holds fewer than 250,000 distinct CDR3 sequences, roughly 30% seen once. The material sequenced was PBMCs or a T cell subset sorted from them (not recorded which). These receptors all stem from an adult woman who had mild COVID-19 (a few samples of this study predate the infection). Cell type and time point are not known.

The rearrangement uses TRBV9 and TRBJ2-7; D perhaps matches TRBD2 (6 bases). CDR3 length equals 14 residues. V was cut by 0 bases and J by 3 bases, with 10 bases left in between. Germline V gene data show CDR1 as SGDLS and CDR2 as YYNGEE. Here the CDR3 reads CASSVVWRGYEQYF. The DNA of the CDR3 is TGTGCCAGCAGCGTAGTGTGGAGGGGCTACGAGCAGTACTTC. The full variable domain, rest sourced from reference TRBV9 and TRBJ2-7, is DSGVTQTPKHLITATGQRVTLRCSPRSGDLSVYWYQQSLDQGLQFLIQYYNGEERAKGNILERFSAQQFPDLHSELNLSSLELGDSALYFCASSVVWRGYEQYFGPGTRLTVT.

This clonotype has just one count. The gene calls are TRBV25-1 and TRBJ1-2; D not certain. The V end lost 6 bases, the J end lost 3 bases, and 11 bases lay between the germline ends. Germline V lookup: CDR1 MGHDK, CDR2 SYGVNS. The CDR3 totals 13 residues. CDR3 DNA: TGTGCCAGCAGGCCTCCGGGCCACTATGGCTACACCTTC. Its protein product is CASRPPGHYGYTF.

This clonotype was counted a few times. The chain joins TRBV5-1 to TRBJ2-3, with no clear D. The length of the CDR3 is 18 residues. Germline CDR1 reads SGHRS; CDR2 reads YFSETQ. V shed 1 base and J shed 0 bases, with 18 bases lying between them. The CDR3 DNA follows: TGCGCCAGCAGCTTGACCCCCCGCGGATACGGTAGCACAGATACGCAGTATTTT. It translates to CASSLTPRGYGSTDTQYF.

V gene TRBV15 combines with J gene TRBJ2-2, with TRBD2 identical over 7 bases. The V segment lost 5 bases and the J segment 2 bases; nucleotides outside the gene matches: 5. Germline-derived CDR1 and CDR2 are LNHNV and YYDKDF (reference sequence). This CDR3 is 15 amino acids long. The CDR3 DNA reads TGTGCCACCAGCGGTGAGACTAGCAACACCGGGGAGCTGTTTTTT. Translation gives CATSGETSNTGELFF.

The DNA for the CDR3 is TGCGCCAGCAGCTTGGCAGCAGTAGCTAACTATGGCTACACCTTC. Its translation: CASSLAAVANYGYTF. The chain has TRBV5-1 and TRBJ1-2; D remains ambiguous. Germline CDR1 reads SGHRS; CDR2 reads YFSETQ. V was cut by 0 bases and J by 0 bases, with 9 bases left in between. The CDR3 loop spans 15 amino acids.

This clonotype turned up a few times. J is TRBJ2-3 and V is TRBV2; D gene ambiguous. The CDR3 is made up of 11 amino acids. Trimming cost V 7 bases and J 11 bases, with 13 bases left between them. Germline V gene lookup returns CDR1 SNHLY and CDR2 FYNNEI. As DNA, the CDR3 is TGTGCCAGCAAAGCATCAGCCCTGCAGTATTTT. Amino acids: CASKASALQYF.

The chain couples TRBV20-1 to TRBJ1-2; TRBD1 agrees at 8 bases. The length of the CDR3 is 14 residues. Germline lookup yields CDR1 DFQATT and CDR2 SNEGSKA (reference sequence). The ends lost 3 bases at V and 3 bases at J; junction bases unmatched: 6. CDR3 residues: CSASSGGDHYGYTF. The CDR3 DNA reads TGCAGTGCTAGCTCAGGGGGCGATCACTATGGCTACACCTTC.

This clonotype was seen ten or more times. J is TRBJ2-6 and V is TRBV12-3 or TRBV12-4, with D hard to call. V was pared by 5 bases and J by 8 bases, with 13 bases between. There are 14 residues in the CDR3. The CDR3 loop is CASSPPTSSNVLTF. The CDR3 nucleotides read TGTGCCAGCAGTCCCCCGACGAGTTCCAACGTCCTGACTTTC.

The chain couples TRBV7-2 to TRBJ1-2; D is unresolved. CDR3 size: 13 residues. Between the trimmed V and J ends, which lost 2 bases and 4 bases, there was a span of 8 bases. Germline CDR1 is SGHTA and CDR2 is FQGNSA. This chain's CDR3 is CASSLLGIYGYTF. The CDR3 bases are TGTGCCAGCAGCTTACTCGGAATCTATGGCTACACCTTC. Combining the CDR3 with reference TRBV7-2 and TRBJ1-2 gives the whole variable domain GAGVSQSPSNKVTEKGKDVELRCDPISGHTALYWYRQSLGQGLEFLIYFQGNSAPDKSGLPSDRFSAERTGGSVSTLTIQRTQQEDSAVYLCASSLLGIYGYTFGSGTRLTVV.

V usage is TRBV5-5 and J usage is TRBJ1-2; D unclear. The germline V gene encodes CDR1 SGHKS and CDR2 YYEKEE (reference sequence). The CDR3 contains 13 residues. V lost 1 base to trimming and J lost 7 bases, with 11 bases between them. The CDR3 DNA reads as TGTGCCAGCAGCTTGCCATCGGCTGGTGGCTACACCTTC. Translation: CASSLPSAGGYTF.

The chain carries TRBV7-8 and TRBJ1-1; TRBD1 matches 7 bases. Germline-derived CDR1 and CDR2 are SGHVS and FQNEAQ. The CDR3 extends over 13 amino acids. The V gene end was trimmed by 3 bases and the J gene end by 4 bases; junction bases not matched to a gene: 2. DNA for the CDR3: TGTGCCAGCAGCTTTGCAGGGGGCACTGAAGCTTTCTTT. Translated: CASSFAGGTEAFF.

This clonotype was observed a few times. The chain uses TRBV28 and TRBJ2-5; no firm D call. V was clipped by 3 bases and J by 3 bases, with 17 bases between them. CDR1 and CDR2 (germline): MDHEN, SYDVKM. The CDR3 has 16 residues. The CDR3 DNA follows: TGTGCCAGCAGTTTGAGAGGTGCACTCTCCGAAGAGACCCAGTACTTC. It yields the protein CASSLRGALSEETQYF.

This clonotype is labeled as medium-sized. The chain links TRBV20-1 to TRBJ2-1, with D maybe TRBD2 (6 bases). Per germline, CDR1 DFQATT and CDR2 SNEGSKA (reference sequence). V dropped 6 bases and J dropped 1 base, with 10 bases sitting between them. The CDR3 runs 13 residues. The DNA of the CDR3 is TGCAGTGCGGGTGGACTATCCTACAATGAGCAGTTCTTC. Protein sequence: CSAGGLSYNEQFF.

J is TRBJ2-1 and V is TRBV10-3, with 11 bases that match TRBD2. The V segment lost 10 bases and the J segment 9 bases; nucleotides outside the gene matches: 11. The CDR3 sequence is 14 residues long. CDR1 is ENHRY, CDR2 SYGVKD, per germline. CDR3 region: CATQGSGGAREQFF. In DNA form, the CDR3 reads TGTGCCACCCAGGGTAGCGGGGGGGCCCGTGAGCAGTTCTTC.

The rearrangement joins TRBV7-9 to TRBJ1-1; tentatively, D is TRBD1 (5 bases). CDR3 length: 13 amino acids. Trimming removed 2 bases at V and 8 bases at J, with 12 bases between. Germline V CDR1 and CDR2: SEHNR, FQNEAQ (reference sequence). CDR3 DNA: TGTGCCAGCAGCTTATACCCGGGGGGAGAAGCTTTCTTT. Amino acids: CASSLYPGGEAFF.

This clonotype was seen more than once but under ten times. The chain is built from TRBV7-9 and TRBJ1-1; D is uncertain. This CDR3 is 14 amino acids long. From germline, CDR1 is SEHNR and CDR2 FQNEAQ (reference sequence). V lost 6 bases, J lost 3 bases, and 14 bases lay in between. CDR3 in amino acids: CASRPRSGDTEAFF. The CDR3 DNA reads TGTGCCAGCAGACCCAGGTCGGGCGACACTGAAGCTTTCTTT.

The CDR3 bases are TGCGCCAGCAGCTTGGCGGCACAGGGTACCTACGAGCAGTACTTC. This codes for CASSLAAQGTYEQYF. J is TRBJ2-7 and V is TRBV5-1, with D possibly TRBD1 on 6 matching bases. Germline lookup yields CDR1 SGHRS and CDR2 YFSETQ. The CDR3 extends over 15 amino acids. The ends were cut back, 0 bases at V and 2 bases at J, with 12 bases in the middle.

V and J are TRBV29-1 and TRBJ1-2; maybe TRBD1 (5 bases). This CDR3 region has 14 residues. From germline, CDR1 is SQVTM and CDR2 ANQGSEA. V shed 0 bases and J shed 4 bases, with 12 bases lying between them. The CDR3 region has the DNA TGCAGCGTTGAAGATCGGCAGGGACCCTATGGCTACACCTTC. This encodes CSVEDRQGPYGYTF.

The V and J genes are TRBV25-1 and TRBJ2-5, with 7 bases aligning to TRBD2. Germline CDR1 MGHDK, CDR2 SYGVNS. After removal of 5 bases from V and 2 bases from J, the junction contained 8 bases not matched to a gene. CDR3 length equals 15 residues. CDR3 amino acids: CASSPGGTAQETQYF. The CDR3 DNA reads as TGTGCCAGCAGTCCGGGAGGTACAGCACAAGAGACCCAGTACTTC.

Only a few counts were recorded for this clonotype. This CDR3 reads CASSSGFYEQYF. In nucleotides, the CDR3 is TGTGCCAGCAGCTCAGGGTTTTACGAGCAGTACTTC. This chain joins TRBV6-2 or TRBV6-3 and TRBJ2-7, with a possible D match to TRBD1 (5 bases). CDR3 length: 12 residues. Trimming left V 6 bases short and J 4 bases short, with 10 bases between. Germline lookup yields CDR1 MNHEY and CDR2 SVGEGT.

The chain couples TRBV24-1 to TRBJ2-1; D gene unclear. The V end lost 8 bases, the J end lost 3 bases, and 10 bases lay between the germline ends. The CDR3 spans 13 residues. Germline CDR1 is KGHDR and CDR2 is SFDVKD. The CDR3 DNA follows: TGTGCCACCACTGACCCCCTCTACAATGAGCAGTTCTTC. Translated, it gives CATTDPLYNEQFF.

This clonotype was detected a few times. This rearrangement joins TRBV9 to TRBJ2-5; tentative D call: TRBD1 (6 bases). CDR3 size: 11 residues. V lost 3 bases and J 8 bases, leaving 8 bases between the germline ends. Germline V lookup: CDR1 SGDLS, CDR2 YYNGEE. CDR3 sequence: CASSEGGTQYF. The CDR3 DNA follows: TGTGCCAGCAGCGAAGGGGGAACCCAGTACTTC.

The genes are TRBV9 and TRBJ1-4; D is uncertain. The CDR3 length is 12 residues. Trimming took off 7 bases at V and 4 bases at J, with 8 bases between the two ends. CDR1 and CDR2 (germline): SGDLS, YYNGEE. Written as DNA, the CDR3 is TGTGCCAGCGCCGGTGTTAATGAAAAACTGTTTTTT. Translating gives CASAGVNEKLFF.